This TCR beta chain originates from a study of blood T cell repertoires in COVID-19. Authors' data handling: Amplifying reference gene primers gave estimates of nucleated cell counts. Data came from immunoSEQ multiplex PCR; TCRdb stores just in-frame clones and leaves some out. Clone size and the V and J calls come from that table; the DNA yielded D and trimming. The data show approximately 400,000 clones, with about 88% seen just once and more than 1% held by the top ten. With 0 bases removed from V and 8 bases from J, the gap between germline ends came to 17 bases. The CDR3 loop spans 15 amino acids. Germline V gene lookup returns CDR1 SGHRS and CDR2 YFSETQ. Cohorts were determined from participant-reported clinical history.

The chain joins TRBV5-1 to TRBJ1-2; D may be TRBD1 (6 bases). Sequencing used PBMCs or T cells enriched from blood (not recorded which). The receptor's source is a woman in her late teens or twenties who had recovered from COVID-19. The CDR3 reads CASSLERGNSRGYTF. Written as DNA, the CDR3 is TGCGCCAGCAGCTTGGAGAGGGGGAATTCGCGGGGCTACACCTTC.